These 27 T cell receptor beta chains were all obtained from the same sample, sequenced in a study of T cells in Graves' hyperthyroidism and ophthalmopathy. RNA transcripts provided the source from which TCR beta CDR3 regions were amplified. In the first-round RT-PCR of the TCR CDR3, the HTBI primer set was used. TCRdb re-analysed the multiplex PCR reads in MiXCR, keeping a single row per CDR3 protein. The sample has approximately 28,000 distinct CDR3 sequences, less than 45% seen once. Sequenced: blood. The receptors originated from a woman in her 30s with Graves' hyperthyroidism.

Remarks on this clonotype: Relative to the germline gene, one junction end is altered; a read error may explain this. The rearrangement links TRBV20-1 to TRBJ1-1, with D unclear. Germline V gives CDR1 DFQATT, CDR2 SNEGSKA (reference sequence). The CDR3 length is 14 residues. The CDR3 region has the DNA TGCAATGCTAGAATTGTAAGCGAGGACACTGAAGCTTTCTTT. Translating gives CNARIVSEDTEAFF.

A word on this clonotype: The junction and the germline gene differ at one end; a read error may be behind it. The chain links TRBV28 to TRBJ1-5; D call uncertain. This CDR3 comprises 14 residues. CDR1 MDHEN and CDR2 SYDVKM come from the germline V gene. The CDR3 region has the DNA TGTGCCACCAGTGGATTTGGGGAGACCCAGCCCCAGCATTTT. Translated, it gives CATSGFGETQPQHF. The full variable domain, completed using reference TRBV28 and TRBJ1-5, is DVKVTQSSRYLVKRTGEKVFLECVQDMDHENMFWYRQDPGLGLRLIYFSYDVKMKEKGDIPEGYSVSREKKERFSLILESASTNQTSMYLCATSGFGETQPQHFGDGTRLSIL.

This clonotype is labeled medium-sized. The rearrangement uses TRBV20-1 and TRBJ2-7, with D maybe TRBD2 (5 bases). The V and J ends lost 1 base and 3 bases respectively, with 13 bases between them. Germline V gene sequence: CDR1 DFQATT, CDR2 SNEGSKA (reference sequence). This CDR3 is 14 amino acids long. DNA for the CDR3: TGCAGTGCTAGAGGGGTTCGGGAAGACTACGAGCAGTACTTC. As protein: CSARGVREDYEQYF.

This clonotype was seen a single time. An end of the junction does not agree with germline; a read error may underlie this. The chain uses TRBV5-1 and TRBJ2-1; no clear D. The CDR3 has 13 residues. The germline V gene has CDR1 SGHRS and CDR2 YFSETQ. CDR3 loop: CASSTDFYNELFF. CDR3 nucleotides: TGCGCCAGCAGCACCGACTTTTACAATGAGCTGTTCTTC.

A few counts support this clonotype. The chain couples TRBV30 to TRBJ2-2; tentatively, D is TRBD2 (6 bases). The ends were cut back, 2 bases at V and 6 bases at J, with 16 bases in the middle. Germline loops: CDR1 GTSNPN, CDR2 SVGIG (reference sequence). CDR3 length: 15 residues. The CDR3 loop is CAWSRRAGGAGELFF. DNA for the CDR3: TGTGCCTGGAGTCGGCGGGCCGGGGGAGCCGGGGAGCTGTTTTTT.

The CDR3 protein is CASMNGLHTDTQYF. DNA for the CDR3: TGTGCCAGCATGAATGGACTGCACACAGATACGCAGTATTTT. The rearrangement uses TRBV6-5 and TRBJ2-3; D might be TRBD2 (5 bases). The CDR3 extends over 14 amino acids. Germline CDR1 MNHEY, CDR2 SVGAGI. V lost 7 bases and J 2 bases, leaving 13 bases between the germline ends.

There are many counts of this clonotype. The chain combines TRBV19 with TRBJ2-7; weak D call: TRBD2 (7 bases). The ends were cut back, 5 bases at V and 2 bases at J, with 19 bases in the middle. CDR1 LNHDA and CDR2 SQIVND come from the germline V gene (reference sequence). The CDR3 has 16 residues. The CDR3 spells CASSVYPGGQAYEQYF. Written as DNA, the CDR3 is TGTGCCAGTAGTGTTTATCCGGGGGGACAAGCCTACGAGCAGTACTTC.

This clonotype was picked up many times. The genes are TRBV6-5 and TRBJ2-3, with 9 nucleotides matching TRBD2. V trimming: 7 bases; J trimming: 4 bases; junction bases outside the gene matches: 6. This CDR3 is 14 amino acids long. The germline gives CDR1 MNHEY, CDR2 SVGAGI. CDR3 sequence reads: CASTPSGTSDTQYF. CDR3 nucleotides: TGTGCCAGCACTCCTAGCGGGACTTCAGATACGCAGTATTTT.

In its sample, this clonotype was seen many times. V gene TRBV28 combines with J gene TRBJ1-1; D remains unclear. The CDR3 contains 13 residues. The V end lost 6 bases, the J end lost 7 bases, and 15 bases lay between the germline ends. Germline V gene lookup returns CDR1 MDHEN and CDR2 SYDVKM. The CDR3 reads CASSGRPKDEAFF. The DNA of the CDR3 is TGTGCCAGCAGCGGACGACCGAAAGATGAAGCTTTCTTT.

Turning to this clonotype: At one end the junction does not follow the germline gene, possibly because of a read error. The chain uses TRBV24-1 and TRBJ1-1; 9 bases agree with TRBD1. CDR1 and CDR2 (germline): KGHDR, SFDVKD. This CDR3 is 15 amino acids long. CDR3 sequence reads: CATSDPGQGNTDAFF. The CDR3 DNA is TGTGCCACCAGTGACCCTGGACAGGGGAATACTGATGCTTTTTTT.

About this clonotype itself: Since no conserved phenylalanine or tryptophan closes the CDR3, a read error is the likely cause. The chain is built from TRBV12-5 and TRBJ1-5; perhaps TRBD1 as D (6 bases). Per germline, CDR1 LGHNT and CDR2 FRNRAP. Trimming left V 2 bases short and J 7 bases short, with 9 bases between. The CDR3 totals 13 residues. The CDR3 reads CASGLSGVQPQHC. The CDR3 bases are TGTGCTAGTGGTTTGTCAGGGGTCCAGCCCCAGCATTGT.

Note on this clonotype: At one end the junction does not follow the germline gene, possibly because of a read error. The CDR3 reads CASSARPGAQSTDTQYF. The DNA for the CDR3 is TGTGCTAGCAGCGCCCGCCCGGGAGCGCAGAGCACAGATACGCAGTATTTT. The chain recombines TRBV7-7 with TRBJ2-3; perhaps TRBD2 as D (6 bases). The CDR3 totals 17 residues. Germline values: CDR1 SSHAT, CDR2 FNYEAQ (reference sequence).

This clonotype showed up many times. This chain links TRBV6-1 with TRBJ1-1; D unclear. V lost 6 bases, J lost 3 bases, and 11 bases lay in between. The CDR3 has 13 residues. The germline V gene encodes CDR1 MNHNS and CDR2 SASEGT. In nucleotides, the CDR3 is TGTGCCAGCAGCGGCGGTAGATACACTGAAGCTTTCTTT. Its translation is CASSGGRYTEAFF.

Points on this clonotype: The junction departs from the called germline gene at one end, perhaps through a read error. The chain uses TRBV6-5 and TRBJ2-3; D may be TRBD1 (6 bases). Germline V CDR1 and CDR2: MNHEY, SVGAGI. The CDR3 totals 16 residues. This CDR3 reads CASSSSGAGETGTQYF. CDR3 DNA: TGTGCCAGCAGTTCGTCCGGGGCAGGGGAAACAGGTACGCAGTATTTT.

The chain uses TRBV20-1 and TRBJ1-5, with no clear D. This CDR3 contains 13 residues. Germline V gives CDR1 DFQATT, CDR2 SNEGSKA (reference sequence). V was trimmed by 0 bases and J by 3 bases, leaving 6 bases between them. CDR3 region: CSARETVNQPQHF. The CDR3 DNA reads TGCAGTGCTAGAGAAACAGTCAATCAGCCCCAGCATTTT.

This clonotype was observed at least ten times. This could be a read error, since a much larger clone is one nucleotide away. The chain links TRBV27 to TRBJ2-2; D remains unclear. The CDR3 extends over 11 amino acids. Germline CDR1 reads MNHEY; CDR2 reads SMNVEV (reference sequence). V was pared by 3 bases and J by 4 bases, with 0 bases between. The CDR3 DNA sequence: TGTGCCAGCAGTTTCACCGGGGAGCTGTTTTTT. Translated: CASSFTGELFF.

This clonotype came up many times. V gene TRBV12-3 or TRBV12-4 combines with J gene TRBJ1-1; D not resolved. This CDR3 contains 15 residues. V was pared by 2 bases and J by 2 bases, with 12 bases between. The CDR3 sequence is CASSLSRGFNTEAFF. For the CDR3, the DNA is TGTGCCAGCAGTTTATCGCGTGGCTTTAACACTGAAGCTTTCTTT.

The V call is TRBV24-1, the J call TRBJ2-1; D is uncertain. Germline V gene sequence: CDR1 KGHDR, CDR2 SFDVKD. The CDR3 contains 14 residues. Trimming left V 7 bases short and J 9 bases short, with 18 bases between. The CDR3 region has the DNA TGTGCCACCAGGACTGCGCGAGGACCGGGTGAGCAGTTCTTC. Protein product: CATRTARGPGEQFF.

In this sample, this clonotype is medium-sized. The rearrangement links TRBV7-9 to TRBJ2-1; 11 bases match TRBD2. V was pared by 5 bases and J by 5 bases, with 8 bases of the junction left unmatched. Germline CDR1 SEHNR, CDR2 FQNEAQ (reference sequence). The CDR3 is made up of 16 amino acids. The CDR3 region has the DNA TGTGCCAGCAGCCCCCCGGGACTAGCGGCGGACAATGAGCAGTTCTTC. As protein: CASSPPGLAADNEQFF.

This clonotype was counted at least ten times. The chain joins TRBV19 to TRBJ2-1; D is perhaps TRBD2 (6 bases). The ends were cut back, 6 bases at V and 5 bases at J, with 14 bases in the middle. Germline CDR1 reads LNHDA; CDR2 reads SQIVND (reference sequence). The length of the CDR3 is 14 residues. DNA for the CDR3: TGTGCCAGTAGGACCCCCGGGAGCAACAATGAGCAGTTCTTC. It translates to CASRTPGSNNEQFF.

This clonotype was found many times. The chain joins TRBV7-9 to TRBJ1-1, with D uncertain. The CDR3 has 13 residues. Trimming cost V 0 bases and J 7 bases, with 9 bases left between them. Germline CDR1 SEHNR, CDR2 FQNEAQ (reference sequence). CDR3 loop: CASSLAQTSEAFF. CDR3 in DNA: TGTGCCAGCAGCTTAGCGCAAACGAGTGAAGCTTTCTTT.

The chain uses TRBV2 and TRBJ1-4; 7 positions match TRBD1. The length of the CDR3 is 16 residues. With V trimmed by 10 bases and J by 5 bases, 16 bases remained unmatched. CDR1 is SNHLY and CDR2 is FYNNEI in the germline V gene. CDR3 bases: TGTGCCACCCGACAGGGCGGGGGAGTATTAAATGAAAAACTGTTTTTT. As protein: CATRQGGGVLNEKLFF.

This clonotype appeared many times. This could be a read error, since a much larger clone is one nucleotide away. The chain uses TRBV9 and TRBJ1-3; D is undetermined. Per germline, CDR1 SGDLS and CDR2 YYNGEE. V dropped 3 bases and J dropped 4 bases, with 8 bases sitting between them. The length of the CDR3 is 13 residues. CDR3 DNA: TGTGCCAGCAGCGCCCACGGGGGAAACACCATATATTTT. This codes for CASSAHGGNTIYF.

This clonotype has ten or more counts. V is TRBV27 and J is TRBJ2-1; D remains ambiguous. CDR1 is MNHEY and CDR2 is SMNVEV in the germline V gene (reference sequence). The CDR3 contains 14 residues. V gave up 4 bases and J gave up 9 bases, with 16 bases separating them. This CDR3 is CASSSPTVVGEQFF. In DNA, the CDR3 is TGTGCCAGCAGTTCCCCAACCGTTGTGGGTGAGCAGTTCTTC.

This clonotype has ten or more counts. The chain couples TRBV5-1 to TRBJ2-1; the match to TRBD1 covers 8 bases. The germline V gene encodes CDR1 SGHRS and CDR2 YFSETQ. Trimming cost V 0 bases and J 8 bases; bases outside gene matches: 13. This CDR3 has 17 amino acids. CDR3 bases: TGCGCCAGCAGCTTGGAACCTAGACAGGGGCTGATCGATGAGCAGTTCTTC. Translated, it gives CASSLEPRQGLIDEQFF.

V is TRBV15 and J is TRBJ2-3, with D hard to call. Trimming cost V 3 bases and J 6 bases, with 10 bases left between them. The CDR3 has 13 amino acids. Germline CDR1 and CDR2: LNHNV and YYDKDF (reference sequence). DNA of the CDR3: TGTGCCACCAGCAGTATCCTAGGGGATACGCAGTATTTT. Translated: CATSSILGDTQYF.

DNA for the CDR3: TGCGCCAGCAGTGATTCGGGACTAGCGGGGCAAGAGACCCAGTACTTC. Translating it yields CASSDSGLAGQETQYF. The gene calls are TRBV10-2 and TRBJ2-5; 13 nucleotides match TRBD2. This CDR3 has 16 residues. Germline trimming cut 3 bases from V and 2 bases from J; bases unmatched to any gene: 3. Germline V gene sequence: CDR1 WSHSY, CDR2 SAAADI.